This entry lists 30 T cell receptor beta chains sequenced from one sample in a study of T cell repertoires in cytomegalovirus infection. Each CDR3 protein gets one entry after TCRdb re-called the reads with MiXCR. The table lists approximately 81,000 distinct CDR3 sequences, 20% to 30% of them singletons. Their recognized antigens are unknown. Source: CD8+ T cells from cultured PBMCs, taken from culture after CMV antigen stimulation. These receptor sequences come from a human donor in good health (CMV status not recorded). Some clones in this sample may be carry-over from other donors' samples.

The table lists this clonotype with many counts. The chain employs TRBV7-9 and TRBJ2-1; TRBD2 is a possible D gene (6 bases). The CDR3 is made up of 14 amino acids. Germline loops: CDR1 SEHNR, CDR2 FQNEAQ (reference sequence). Between the trimmed V and J ends, which lost 4 bases and 4 bases, there was a span of 11 bases. The CDR3 loop is CASSYSGFYNEQFF. CDR3 nucleotides: TGTGCCAGCAGCTATAGCGGATTTTACAATGAGCAGTTCTTC.

CDR3 loop: CAWSTGVTNEKLFF. In DNA, the CDR3 is TGTGCCTGGAGTACAGGGGTAACTAATGAAAAACTGTTTTTT. The chain employs TRBV30 and TRBJ1-4, with 7 bases matching TRBD1. The germline V gene encodes CDR1 GTSNPN and CDR2 SVGIG (reference sequence). V shed 2 bases, J shed 1 base, and the junction held 1 base outside the gene matches. The CDR3 totals 14 residues.

This chain connects TRBV12-3 or TRBV12-4 to TRBJ2-3, with 7 bases that match TRBD2. The CDR3 has 14 amino acids. Trimming removed 1 base from V and 4 bases from J; junction bases left unmatched: 2. The chain's CDR3 is CASSLGGSADTQYF. DNA of the CDR3: TGTGCCAGCAGTTTAGGCGGGAGTGCAGATACGCAGTATTTT.

The rearrangement uses TRBV12-3 or TRBV12-4 and TRBJ1-1, with D possibly being TRBD1 (5 bases). The V end lost 3 bases, the J end lost 0 bases, and 8 bases lay between the germline ends. This CDR3 has 14 residues. The CDR3 here is CASSLRQMNTEAFF. The CDR3 coding sequence is TGTGCCAGCAGTTTGCGACAGATGAACACTGAAGCTTTCTTT.

This clonotype came up once. The chain employs TRBV27 and TRBJ1-5; D gene ambiguous. Germline CDR1 and CDR2: MNHEY and SMNVEV (reference sequence). Trimming left V 3 bases short and J 11 bases short, with 14 bases between. This CDR3 spans 13 amino acids. CDR3 sequence reads: CASSFGSLSAQHF. CDR3 DNA: TGTGCCAGCAGTTTCGGGTCCCTATCGGCCCAGCATTTT.

There are many counts of this clonotype. The V and J genes are TRBV7-2 and TRBJ1-5; possibly TRBD1 for D (6 bases). V gave up 4 bases and J gave up 5 bases, with 15 bases separating them. Germline assignment: CDR1 SGHTA and CDR2 FQGNSA. This CDR3 comprises 15 residues. The CDR3 region is CASSYGTWFYQPQHF. The CDR3, as DNA: TGTGCCAGCAGCTATGGGACATGGTTTTATCAGCCCCAGCATTTT.

This clonotype was observed at least ten times. This rearrangement joins TRBV7-2 to TRBJ2-7; 7 bases agree with TRBD2. This CDR3 is 17 amino acids long. V lost 3 bases and J lost 4; bases outside the gene matches: 15. From germline, CDR1 is SGHTA and CDR2 FQGNSA. CDR3 in amino acids: CASSFKVGGGSLYEQYF. As DNA, the CDR3 is TGTGCCAGCAGCTTTAAGGTCGGAGGCGGGAGTCTGTACGAGCAGTACTTC.

This clonotype occurred many times. This chain joins TRBV4-3 and TRBJ2-3; 9 nucleotides match TRBD2. Trimming cost V 0 bases and J 5 bases; bases outside gene matches: 12. The germline CDR1 and CDR2 sequences are LGHNA and YSLEER. The CDR3 covers 18 residues. As DNA, the CDR3 is TGCGCCAGCAGCCAAGATATTAGCGGCGGGAGGGCAGGAGATACGCAGTATTTT. It encodes CASSQDISGGRAGDTQYF.

The chain links TRBV30 to TRBJ2-3; D not certain. Germline CDR1 GTSNPN, CDR2 SVGIG (reference sequence). The CDR3 is made up of 12 amino acids. V gave up 0 bases and J gave up 5 bases, with 6 bases separating them. CDR3 residues: CAWSVPEDTQYF. CDR3 DNA: TGTGCCTGGAGTGTACCCGAAGATACGCAGTATTTT. Filled out from reference TRBV30 and TRBJ2-3, the complete variable domain reads SQTIHQWPATLVQPVGSPLSLECTVEGTSNPNLYWYRQAAGRGLQLLFYSVGIGQISSEVPQNLSASRPQDRQFILSSKKLLLSDSGFYLCAWSVPEDTQYFGPGTRLTVL.

Note on this clonotype: A read error may produce the germline difference seen at one junction end. CDR3: CASGIDRGLENQPQHF. The CDR3 DNA reads as TGTGCCAGTGGTATAGACAGGGGGTTAGAGAATCAGCCCCAGCATTTT. V is TRBV19 and J is TRBJ1-5; 9 bases fit TRBD1. The CDR3 is 16 residues long. Germline loops: CDR1 LNHDA, CDR2 SQIVND (reference sequence). Drawing the rest from reference TRBV19 and TRBJ1-5, the complete variable domain is DGGITQSPKYLFRKEGQNVTLSCEQNLNHDAMYWYRQDPGQGLRLIYYSQIVNDFQKGDIAEGYSVSREKKESFPLTVTSAQKNPTAFYLCASGIDRGLENQPQHFGDGTRLSIL.

This clonotype was counted between two and nine times. The J gene is TRBJ2-7, the V gene TRBV28; a possible D gene is TRBD1 (5 bases). This CDR3 comprises 12 residues. With 8 bases removed from V and 1 base from J, the gap between germline ends came to 9 bases. Germline V gene lookup returns CDR1 MDHEN and CDR2 SYDVKM. The CDR3 coding sequence is TGTGCCAGCCTACAGGCTTCCTACGAGCAGTACTTC. Its protein is CASLQASYEQYF.

This clonotype has a handful of counts. The V and J genes are TRBV12-3 or TRBV12-4 and TRBJ2-3; the match to TRBD1 covers 7 bases. The trim removed 3 bases at V and 2 bases at J, leaving 5 bases unmatched. The CDR3 is 15 amino acids. CDR3 protein: CASSFGTAFTDTQYF. The DNA for the CDR3 is TGTGCCAGCAGTTTTGGGACAGCTTTCACAGATACGCAGTATTTT.

The genes are TRBV28 and TRBJ1-5; D unresolved. Germline V gives CDR1 MDHEN, CDR2 SYDVKM. The CDR3 totals 11 residues. The ends were cut back, 5 bases at V and 6 bases at J, with 5 bases in the middle. CDR3 DNA: TGTGCCAGCAGTGTGGGTCAGCCCCAGCATTTT. It is translated as CASSVGQPQHF.

This clonotype has a count of ten or more. The V call is TRBV12-3 or TRBV12-4, the J call TRBJ1-4; D may be TRBD1 (6 bases). The CDR3 sequence is 17 residues long. V dropped 1 base and J dropped 0 bases, with 12 bases sitting between them. CDR3 loop: CASSLEDSGATNEKLFF. CDR3 coding DNA: TGTGCCAGCAGTTTAGAGGACAGTGGTGCAACTAATGAAAAACTGTTTTTT.

CDR3 amino acids: CASSETGPLNYGYTF. CDR3 sequence (DNA): TGTGCCAGCAGTGAAACAGGGCCCCTTAACTATGGCTACACCTTC. This chain uses TRBV6-1 with TRBJ1-2; tentative D call: TRBD1 (6 bases). V was cut by 2 bases and J by 1 base, with 11 bases left in between. In germline, CDR1 is MNHNS, CDR2 SASEGT. The CDR3 has 15 amino acids.

This clonotype was counted only a few times. The J gene is TRBJ1-5, the V gene TRBV2, with D unclear. This CDR3 comprises 14 residues. Trimming cost V 10 bases and J 5 bases, with 18 bases left between them. Germline V gives CDR1 SNHLY, CDR2 FYNNEI. CDR3 in DNA: TGTGCCACCAAGAATAGGTCGCCGGATCAGCCCCAGCATTTT. Translating it yields CATKNRSPDQPQHF.

The chain employs TRBV27 and TRBJ2-7, with TRBD2 identical over 7 bases. V was pared by 4 bases and J by 6 bases, with 6 bases of the junction left unmatched. In germline, CDR1 is MNHEY, CDR2 SMNVEV (reference sequence). CDR3 length equals 13 residues. CDR3: CASSWTRSGEQYF. The CDR3 nucleotides read TGTGCCAGCAGTTGGACTAGGTCCGGCGAGCAGTACTTC.

This clonotype was seen at least ten times. This chain uses TRBV12-3 or TRBV12-4 with TRBJ2-7, with 13 bases identical to TRBD2. V lost 6 bases and J lost 0; bases outside the gene matches: 5. The CDR3 consists of 16 residues. DNA of the CDR3: TGTGCCAGCAGCACGGGACTAGCGGGAAACTCCTACGAGCAGTACTTC. Translating it yields CASSTGLAGNSYEQYF.

This clonotype was seen many times. This rearrangement joins TRBV27 to TRBJ1-6; no definite D call. CDR1 is MNHEY and CDR2 is SMNVEV in the germline V gene (reference sequence). V lost 5 bases and J lost 4, with 12 bases in between. This CDR3 has 15 amino acids. CDR3 region: CASSPEWGYNSPLHF. CDR3 sequence (DNA): TGTGCCAGCAGTCCCGAGTGGGGATATAATTCACCCCTCCACTTT.

At least ten counts were recorded for this clonotype. The chain combines TRBV7-8 with TRBJ1-2; 7 nucleotides agree with TRBD1. Germline CDR1 reads SGHVS; CDR2 reads FQNEAQ. CDR3 length: 16 amino acids. The trim removed 0 bases at V and 2 bases at J, leaving 6 bases unmatched. The CDR3 coding sequence is TGTGCCAGCAGCTTAGCGCTGGCAGGGGGGAACTATGGCTACACCTTC. Translating it yields CASSLALAGGNYGYTF.

This clonotype was seen more than once but under ten times. The rearrangement uses TRBV6-1 and TRBJ1-3, with D maybe TRBD1 (5 bases). Germline CDR1 MNHNS, CDR2 SASEGT. This CDR3 region has 16 residues. V shed 5 bases and J shed 5 bases, with 19 bases lying between them. This CDR3 is CASSPTTGQGRNTIYF. The CDR3 nucleotides are TGTGCCAGCAGTCCCACAACGGGGCAGGGTAGAAACACCATATATTTT.

This clonotype has more than one count but fewer than ten. The gene calls are TRBV2 and TRBJ1-1, with D possibly TRBD1 on 5 matching bases. Trimming shortened V by 5 bases and J by 4 bases, and 17 bases separated the two germline ends. This CDR3 has 15 residues. Germline CDR1 and CDR2: SNHLY and FYNNEI. CDR3 DNA sequence: TGTGCCAGCAGTCGGGACGAGATGCCGCGCACTGAAGCTTTCTTT. This gives the protein CASSRDEMPRTEAFF.

This clonotype was recorded many times. The chain has TRBV27 and TRBJ1-2; 8 bases are shared with TRBD1. CDR1 is MNHEY, CDR2 SMNVEV, per germline (reference sequence). The length of the CDR3 is 14 residues. The V and J ends lost 0 bases and 8 bases, in that order; junction bases with no gene match: 5. CDR3 loop: CASSLSTGENGYTF. CDR3 nucleotides: TGTGCCAGCAGTTTATCGACAGGGGAGAACGGCTACACCTTC.

Only a few counts were recorded for this clonotype. The chain is built from TRBV19 and TRBJ2-3; D gene uncertain. The CDR3 totals 15 residues. Germline CDR1 LNHDA, CDR2 SQIVND (reference sequence). V was shortened by 6 bases and J by 2 bases, with 15 bases between the two germline ends. The CDR3 here is CASSLRFQVTDTQYF. CDR3 bases: TGTGCCAGTAGCCTTAGGTTCCAGGTCACAGATACGCAGTATTTT. Drawing the rest from reference TRBV19 and TRBJ2-3, the complete variable domain is DGGITQSPKYLFRKEGQNVTLSCEQNLNHDAMYWYRQDPGQGLRLIYYSQIVNDFQKGDIAEGYSVSREKKESFPLTVTSAQKNPTAFYLCASSLRFQVTDTQYFGPGTRLTVL.

V usage is TRBV3-1 and J usage is TRBJ1-2, with D unclear. Trimming removed 5 bases from V and 6 bases from J, with 10 bases in between. The CDR3 is 12 amino acids. CDR1 is LGHDT, CDR2 YNNKEL, per germline (reference sequence). The DNA of the CDR3 is TGTGCCAGCAGCTACCTGCAGAATGGCTACACCTTC. This sequence encodes CASSYLQNGYTF.

This clonotype has a count of ten or more. The chain employs TRBV4-1 and TRBJ2-4; tentative D call: TRBD2 (6 bases). This CDR3 is 17 amino acids long. Per the germline V gene, CDR1 is MGHRA and CDR2 is YSYEKL. Trimming removed 0 bases from V and 3 bases from J, with 15 bases in between. CDR3 sequence reads: CASSQDRGTTFKNIQYF. Written as DNA, the CDR3 is TGCGCCAGCAGCCAAGATCGGGGGACCACTTTCAAAAACATTCAGTACTTC.

On this clonotype: This may be a read error: a much more frequent sequence differs by one nucleotide. DNA of the CDR3: TGTGCCAGCAGCTTAATTAGCGGGGGGGCCGGGGAGACCCAGTACTTC. Protein: CASSLISGGAGETQYF. V and J are TRBV7-3 and TRBJ2-5; 11 bases match TRBD2. Per germline, CDR1 SGHTA and CDR2 FQGTGA. The J segment lost 5 bases and the V segment lost 1 base, leaving 6 bases of the junction unmatched. The CDR3 length is 16 residues.

The rearrangement uses TRBV11-2 and TRBJ2-2; possibly TRBD1 for D (5 bases). The CDR3 extends over 17 amino acids. V shed 3 bases and J shed 1 base, with 15 bases lying between them. Germline V gene data show CDR1 as SGHAT and CDR2 as FQNNGV. The CDR3 sequence is CASSLPPVGQNTGELFF. Here the CDR3 DNA reads TGTGCCAGCAGCTTGCCCCCAGTTGGACAGAACACCGGGGAGCTGTTTTTT.

This clonotype showed up just a few times. The gene calls are TRBV6-1 and TRBJ2-7; 7 bases map to TRBD1. The CDR3 is 21 amino acids. V shed 2 bases and J 3 bases; nucleotides not matched to a gene: 25. CDR1 is MNHNS, CDR2 SASEGT, per germline. CDR3 sequence (DNA): TGTGCCAGCAGTGAAATTAAGGGGGCGGTGTTTTCCATCCTTCCTCTCTACGAGCAGTACTTC. Translating gives CASSEIKGAVFSILPLYEQYF.

This clonotype occurred many times. V usage is TRBV27 and J usage is TRBJ2-1, with D perhaps given as TRBD1 or TRBD2 (6 bases each). Per germline, CDR1 MNHEY and CDR2 SMNVEV (reference sequence). The length of the CDR3 is 14 residues. V lost 6 bases and J 3 bases, leaving 12 bases between the germline ends. The CDR3 protein is CASRDGGGYNEQFF. The CDR3 nucleotides read TGTGCCAGCAGGGACGGAGGGGGCTACAATGAGCAGTTCTTC.